This T cell receptor (beta chain) was obtained from a study of PD-1 blockade in classical Hodgkin lymphoma. The wider study: Intravenous infusions of nivolumab 3 mg/kg reached patients every 2 weeks.

Worth noting for this clone: What it binds is not known.

General observations from the study: Undefined causes, possibly disease activity or prior therapy, underlie the repertoire differences. Compared with baseline, CD4+ but not CD8+ TCR diversity had risen significantly by C4D1.

No patient escaped relapse after autologous stem cell transplantation, and brentuximab vedotin exposure varied. Here immunoSEQ multiplex PCR was the method, and the copy in TCRdb shows in-frame clones only, minus some. The sample holds about 15,000 clones, 75% to 90% seen once. The trim removed 5 bases at V and 7 bases at J, leaving 8 bases unmatched. The CDR3 totals 14 residues. Germline-derived CDR1 and CDR2 are MNHEY and SMNVEV (reference sequence). This receptor was obtained from a human donor with classical Hodgkin lymphoma. The V gene is TRBV27, the J gene TRBJ1-2; 9 bases fit TRBD1. This specimen consisted of peripheral blood mononuclear cells (PBMCs), obtained before the second cycle of nivolumab. CDR3 sequence: CASSQDRGRGGYTF. As DNA, the CDR3 is TGTGCCAGCAGTCAGGACAGGGGTCGCGGTGGCTACACCTTC.